The text below deals with one T cell receptor beta chain. Its antigen is as yet unknown. Clones were read by immunoSEQ multiplex PCR, and TCRdb kept only the in-frame ones, dropping some. The sample contains 260,000 or so clones, approximately 87% of which appear only once. The CDR3 runs 16 residues. CDR1 and CDR2 from the germline V gene are SGHDT and YYEEEE. J was trimmed by 7 bases and V by 3 bases; bases with no gene match: 9. This specimen comes from a study of cytomegalovirus exposure and HLA in healthy donors. About the research overall: The same platform as the roughly 700 first-cohort repertoires was used for the 95 to 150 validation repertoires, a later analysis reported.

General study findings and limits: According to reports, the classifier identified cytomegalovirus status with high specificity and sensitivity. It was around 160 TCR beta chains that were listed as cytomegalovirus-associated. Most TCR sequences were uncommon, yet certain public TCRs appeared in many donors.

The source is a woman aged 18-29 years in good health and CMV-seronegative. This chain joins TRBV5-6 and TRBJ2-1, with 11 bases identical to TRBD1. The specimen sequenced was PBMCs. CDR3: CASSYWTGGGRNEQFF. CDR3 nucleotides: TGTGCCAGCAGCTACTGGACAGGGGGCGGGAGAAATGAGCAGTTCTTC.